This T cell receptor (beta chain) was sequenced for a study of T cells in localized non-small cell lung cancer. Notes on the study in general: Heterogeneity remains possible, as sequencing covered one tumor region only. Greater blood T cell density accompanied longer overall survival. Across samples, adjacent lung featured a median roughly 60 of the top 100 tumor clones. It was uninvolved adjacent lung that showed the highest T cell clonality, exceeding tumor.

The V and J ends lost 5 bases and 8 bases, in that order; junction bases with no gene match: 8. The CDR3 runs 15 residues. CDR1 is SNHLY and CDR2 is FYNNEI in the germline V gene. Details on this clone: Its antigen is as yet unknown.

The protocol was immunoSEQ multiplex PCR, while the TCRdb copy is restricted to in-frame clones and leaves out a portion. The sample has under 55,000 clones, around three quarters seen once. This sample comprised PBMCs, obtained before any cancer treatment. This chain joins TRBV2 and TRBJ1-4; 10 nucleotides match TRBD1. This receptor was taken from a woman aged 35 to 75 with stage II lung adenocarcinoma. The CDR3 sequence: CASSQTGGMTEKLFF. CDR3 bases: TGTGCCAGCAGTCAGACAGGGGGCATGACGGAAAAACTGTTTTTT.